A single sample gave rise to the 7 T cell receptor beta chains below, sequenced in a study of T cell changes during pregnancy in multiple sclerosis. Data came from immunoSEQ multiplex PCR; TCRdb stores just in-frame clones and leaves some out. The table has approximately 20,000 clones, 87% seen once; the top ten hold approximately 7.7%. This sample comprised CD8+ T cells from peripheral blood mononuclear cells, obtained after pregnancy. The receptors here all came from a female donor with multiple sclerosis, enrolled in a pregnancy study.

This rearrangement joins TRBV11-1 to TRBJ2-7; TRBD1 matches 7 bases. CDR1 and CDR2 (germline): SGHAT, FQDESV (reference sequence). V shed 5 bases and J 2 bases; nucleotides not matched to a gene: 6. The CDR3 is made up of 14 amino acids. The CDR3 coding sequence is TGTGCCAGCAGCCCAAGGGACAGACCCTACGAGCAGTACTTC. Translated, it gives CASSPRDRPYEQYF.

This clone was observed a few times. The chain uses TRBV19 and TRBJ1-5; 7 bases are a match to TRBD1. CDR1 is LNHDA and CDR2 is SQIVND in the germline V gene (reference sequence). V gave up 4 bases and J gave up 7 bases; unmatched junction bases: 13. This CDR3 has 16 residues. The CDR3, as DNA: TGTGCCAGTAGTACGATTAACAGGGGACTGGGACAGCCCCAGCATTTT. It codes for CASSTINRGLGQPQHF.

This chain uses TRBV7-9 with TRBJ1-2; no definite D call. The V and J ends lost 1 base and 8 bases respectively, with 14 bases between them. The germline V gene has CDR1 SEHNR and CDR2 FQNEAQ (reference sequence). The CDR3 covers 14 residues. CDR3 protein: CASSLESSGGGYTF. DNA of the CDR3: TGTGCCAGCAGCTTAGAGTCGTCAGGAGGCGGCTACACCTTC. The complete variable domain, with remaining parts taken from reference TRBV7-9 and TRBJ1-2, reads DTGVSQNPRHKITKRGQNVTFRCDPISEHNRLYWYRQTLGQGPEFLTYFQNEAQLEKSRLLSDRFSAERPKGSFSTLEIQRTEQGDSAMYLCASSLESSGGGYTFGSGTRLTVV.

V gene TRBV7-6 combines with J gene TRBJ2-3, with 9 bases matching TRBD1. This CDR3 has 14 amino acids. Per germline, CDR1 SGHVS and CDR2 FNYEAQ. V shed 7 bases and J 4 bases; nucleotides not matched to a gene: 6. CDR3: CASTHRGPSDTQYF. In nucleotides, the CDR3 is TGTGCCAGCACCCACAGGGGGCCTTCAGATACGCAGTATTTT.

This chain uses TRBV27 with TRBJ2-5, with 7 bases identical to TRBD1. CDR3 length equals 13 residues. The germline V gene has CDR1 MNHEY and CDR2 SMNVEV (reference sequence). The V and J ends lost 6 bases and 5 bases, in that order; junction bases with no gene match: 6. The DNA of the CDR3 is TGTGCCAGCAGGCCCGACAGGGAGGAGACCCAGTACTTC. Translating gives CASRPDREETQYF.

This clone was observed once. This rearrangement joins TRBV27 to TRBJ2-7; possibly TRBD2 for D (5 bases). This CDR3 is 13 amino acids long. Between the trimmed V and J ends, which lost 8 bases and 0 bases, there was a span of 11 bases. Germline V lookup: CDR1 MNHEY, CDR2 SMNVEV (reference sequence). The CDR3 bases are TGTGCCAGCCACCCGAGCGGCTCCTACGAGCAGTACTTC. As protein: CASHPSGSYEQYF.

This clone was detected many times. The J gene is TRBJ2-7, the V gene TRBV6-1, with 12 nucleotides matching TRBD2. The CDR3 consists of 15 residues. The junction had 1 base not matched to a gene; V was cut back by 1 base and J by 3 bases. Germline loops: CDR1 MNHNS, CDR2 SASEGT. The CDR3 DNA follows: TGTGCCAGCAGTGAAGAGACTAGCGGGAGCTACGAGCAGTACTTC. This gives the protein CASSEETSGSYEQYF.